A selection of T cell receptor beta chains follows, all from one sample in a study of T cell changes during pregnancy in multiple sclerosis. Data came from immunoSEQ multiplex PCR; TCRdb stores just in-frame clones and leaves some out. The sample yields about 87,000 clones, just over 90% seen once. The material was peripheral blood, obtained in the third trimester of pregnancy. The receptors stem from a female donor in good health, enrolled as a control in a pregnancy study. Both conserved end residues are part of each CDR3. A D gene is named only where the DNA matches it firmly. Clone size appears in some rows only: once, few, many, or a class for an expanded clone.

>TRBJ2-1|TRBD1|-|TRBV19
TGTGCCAGTAGTACCCGGACAGGGGAATACCTTTACAATGAGCAGTTCTTC
CASSTRTGEYLYNEQFF
>TRBJ2-1|-|-|TRBV12-5
TGTGCTAGTACCTCGGACTACGGCAATGAGCAGTTCTTC
CASTSDYGNEQFF
>TRBJ2-5|-|-|TRBV7-9
TGTGCCAGCAGCTTAGCTTCTCAAGAGACCCAGTACTTC
CASSLASQETQYF
>TRBJ1-4|TRBD1|-|TRBV6-4
TGTGCCAGCAGCCCGACGGACAGGGCTAATGAAAAACTGTTTTTT
CASSPTDRANEKLFF
>TRBJ2-3|TRBD2|-|TRBV7-2
TGTGCCAGCAGCTCCCCCGGGAGGGAGGGATTCCATACGCAGTATTTT
CASSSPGREGFHTQYF
>TRBJ2-6|-|-|TRBV5-1
TGCGCCAGCAGCTTGGCAGGTGGCGTATCAGGGGCCAACGTCCTGACTTTC
CASSLAGGVSGANVLTF
>TRBJ2-7|-|-|TRBV28
TGTGCCAGCAGCCCCCCGGGATACGAGCAGTACTTC
CASSPPGYEQYF
>TRBJ2-7|TRBD2|-|TRBV5-1
TGCGCCAGCAGCGTGGGGACTAGCGGGGCCTACGAGCAGTACTTC
CASSVGTSGAYEQYF
>TRBJ2-1|TRBD2|-|TRBV27
TGTGCCAGCAGCCCGCCGCCGGGACTAGCTAATGAGCAGTTCTTC
CASSPPPGLANEQFF
>TRBJ2-1|TRBD2|-|TRBV5-1
TGCGCCAGCAGCTTGGAATTAGCGGGGAACAATGAGCAGTTCTTC
CASSLELAGNNEQFF
>TRBJ2-5|-|-|TRBV15
TGTGCCACCAGCAGACCCACAGGGATGGAGACCCAGTACTTC
CATSRPTGMETQYF
>TRBJ1-1|-|-|TRBV11-3
TGTGCCAGCAGCTTAGCATCGAACACTGAAGCTTTCTTT
CASSLASNTEAFF
>TRBJ2-5|-|-|TRBV7-9
TGTGCCAGCAGCCCGGTGGGGGCCCAAGAGACCCAGTACTTC
CASSPVGAQETQYF
>TRBJ1-2|-|-|TRBV7-9
TGTGCCAGCAGCCAGGACAGAGAACCTTATGGCTACACCTTC
CASSQDREPYGYTF
>TRBJ2-7|TRBD1|few|TRBV7-2
TGTGCCAGCAGCCCAGGGACAGCGGCGGGCTACGAGCAGTACTTC
CASSPGTAAGYEQYF
>TRBJ2-7|TRBD2|-|TRBV4-1
TGCGCCAGCAGCCTTCTAGCGGGAGTCTACGAGCAGTACTTC
CASSLLAGVYEQYF
>TRBJ2-5|-|-|TRBV27
TGTGCCAGCAGTTTTAGAGCGTCTGAGACCCAGTACTTC
CASSFRASETQYF